These 9 T cell receptor beta chains were sequenced from one sample in a study of technical replicates of blood from several donors. TCRdb keeps only in-frame clones here, not all; method: immunoSEQ multiplex PCR. This sample yields tens of thousands of clones, of which about 93% are seen a single time; roughly 0.3% belongs to the top ten. The specimen sequenced was T cells isolated from PBMCs. The receptor set was obtained from a human donor in good health.

The CDR3 reads CASIIREGQGEQYF. The CDR3 DNA sequence: TGTGCCAGCATTATACGGGAGGGCCAGGGCGAGCAGTACTTC. The chain combines TRBV7-8 with TRBJ2-7; 8 nucleotides align to TRBD2. The CDR3 length is 14 residues. CDR1 and CDR2 from the germline V gene are SGHVS and FQNEAQ. V shed 7 bases, J shed 6 bases, and the junction held 11 bases outside the gene matches.

The rearrangement links TRBV28 to TRBJ2-3, with 8 bases lining up with TRBD2. V dropped 7 bases and J dropped 0; count of bases not matched to a gene: 18. The CDR3 extends over 19 amino acids. Germline CDR1 is MDHEN and CDR2 is SYDVKM. The CDR3: CASTLRGLAGDPSTDTQYF. As DNA, the CDR3 is TGTGCCAGCACCCTCCGGGGGCTAGCGGGCGACCCAAGCACAGATACGCAGTATTTT. Complete variable domain (other parts from reference TRBV28 and TRBJ2-3): DVKVTQSSRYLVKRTGEKVFLECVQDMDHENMFWYRQDPGLGLRLIYFSYDVKMKEKGDIPEGYSVSREKKERFSLILESASTNQTSMYLCASTLRGLAGDPSTDTQYFGPGTRLTVL.

The chain couples TRBV19 to TRBJ2-2; D is undetermined. The CDR3 runs 14 residues. Trimming took 9 bases from V and 0 from J, leaving 11 bases between them. From germline, CDR1 is LNHDA and CDR2 SQIVND (reference sequence). The CDR3 is CASRQLPNTGELFF. The CDR3 region has the DNA TGTGCCAGCCGACAACTCCCGAACACCGGGGAGCTGTTTTTT.

The chain is built from TRBV5-1 and TRBJ1-4, with no clear D. Trimming removed 4 bases at V and 0 bases at J, with 19 bases between. Germline CDR1 is SGHRS and CDR2 is YFSETQ. The CDR3 runs to 18 residues. Here the CDR3 reads CASSTSTRTLTTNEKLFF. Written as DNA, the CDR3 is TGCGCCAGCAGCACCTCGACCAGGACTCTTACAACTAATGAAAAACTGTTTTTT. Using reference TRBV5-1 and TRBJ1-4 for the parts outside the CDR3, the full variable domain is KAGVTQTPRYLIKTRGQQVTLSCSPISGHRSVSWYQQTPGQGLQFLFEYFSETQRNKGNFPGRFSGRQFSNSRSEMNVSTLELGDSALYLCASSTSTRTLTTNEKLFFGSGTQLSVL.

This chain links TRBV6-5 with TRBJ1-4; possible D gene TRBD1, 5 bases. Trimming took 8 bases from V and 8 from J, leaving 12 bases between them. This CDR3 comprises 12 residues. CDR1 MNHEY and CDR2 SVGAGI come from the germline V gene. As DNA, the CDR3 is TGTGCCAGCCGTGGGGCATACGAAAAACTGTTTTTT. Encoded protein: CASRGAYEKLFF.

The chain combines TRBV5-4 with TRBJ1-2, with 7 positions matching TRBD1. This CDR3 contains 14 residues. Per germline, CDR1 SGHNT and CDR2 YYREEE (reference sequence). J lost 4 bases, V lost 1 base, and 4 bases had no gene match. The CDR3 coding sequence is TGTGCCAGCAGCTTGCAGGGGGGAAGCTATGGCTACACCTTC. Its protein is CASSLQGGSYGYTF. The full variable domain, completed using reference TRBV5-4 and TRBJ1-2, is ETGVTQSPTHLIKTRGQQVTLRCSSQSGHNTVSWYQQALGQGPQFIFQYYREEENGRGNFPPRFSGLQFPNYSSELNVNALELDDSALYLCASSLQGGSYGYTFGSGTRLTVV.

The J gene is TRBJ2-3, the V gene TRBV5-4; D remains ambiguous. In germline, CDR1 is SGHNT, CDR2 YYREEE (reference sequence). CDR3 length equals 14 residues. With 6 bases removed from V and 5 bases from J, the gap between germline ends came to 16 bases. The CDR3 DNA reads as TGTGCCAGCACTCGAAAAATTTCGGGAGATACGCAGTATTTT. This translates into CASTRKISGDTQYF.

The chain is built from TRBV28 and TRBJ1-4, with D possibly being TRBD1 (6 bases). The CDR3 is made up of 13 amino acids. With 8 bases removed from V and 7 bases from J, the gap between germline ends came to 14 bases. The germline V gene encodes CDR1 MDHEN and CDR2 SYDVKM. CDR3 nucleotide sequence: TGTGCCAGCTCCAGGGGCTCGGGTGAAAAACTGTTTTTT. It yields the protein CASSRGSGEKLFF.

The genes are TRBV6-5 and TRBJ2-7; TRBD1 aligns across 8 bases. After removal of 0 bases from V and 3 bases from J, the junction contained 4 bases not matched to a gene. This CDR3 is 15 amino acids long. Germline values: CDR1 MNHEY, CDR2 SVGAGI. This CDR3 is CASSYSDRAYYEQYF. The CDR3 DNA follows: TGTGCCAGCAGTTACTCGGACAGGGCCTACTACGAGCAGTACTTC.